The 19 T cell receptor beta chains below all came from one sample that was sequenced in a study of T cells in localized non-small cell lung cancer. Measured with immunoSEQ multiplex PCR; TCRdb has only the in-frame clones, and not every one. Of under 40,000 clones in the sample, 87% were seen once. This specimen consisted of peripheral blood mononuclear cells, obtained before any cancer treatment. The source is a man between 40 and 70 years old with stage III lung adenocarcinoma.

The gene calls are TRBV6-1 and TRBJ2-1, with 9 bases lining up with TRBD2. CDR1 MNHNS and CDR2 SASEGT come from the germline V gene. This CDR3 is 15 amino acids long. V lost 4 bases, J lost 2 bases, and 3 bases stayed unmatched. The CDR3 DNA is TGTGCCAGCAGTGGTAGCGGGGGAGCCTACAATGAGCAGTTCTTC. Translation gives CASSGSGGAYNEQFF.

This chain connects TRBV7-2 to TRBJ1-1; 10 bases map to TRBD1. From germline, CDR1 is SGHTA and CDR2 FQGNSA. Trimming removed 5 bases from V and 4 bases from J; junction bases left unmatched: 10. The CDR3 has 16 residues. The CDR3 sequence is CASSPGLGQGSTEAFF. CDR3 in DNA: TGTGCCAGCAGCCCGGGATTGGGACAGGGGAGCACTGAAGCTTTCTTT.

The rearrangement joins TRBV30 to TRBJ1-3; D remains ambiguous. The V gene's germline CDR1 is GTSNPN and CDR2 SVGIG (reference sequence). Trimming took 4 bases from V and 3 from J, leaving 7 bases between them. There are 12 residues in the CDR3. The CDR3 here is CAWIGSGNTIYF. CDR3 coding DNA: TGTGCCTGGATTGGCAGTGGAAACACCATATATTTT.

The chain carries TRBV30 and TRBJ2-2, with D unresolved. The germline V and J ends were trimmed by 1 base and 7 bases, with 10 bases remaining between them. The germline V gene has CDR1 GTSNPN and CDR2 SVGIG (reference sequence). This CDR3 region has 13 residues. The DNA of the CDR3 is TGTGCCTGGAGTGGAAGGGCAGACGGGGAGCTGTTTTTT. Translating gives CAWSGRADGELFF.

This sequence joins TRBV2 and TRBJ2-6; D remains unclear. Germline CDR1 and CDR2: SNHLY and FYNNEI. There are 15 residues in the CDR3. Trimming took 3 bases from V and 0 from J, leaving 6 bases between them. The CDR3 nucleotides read TGTGCCAGCAGTGATCGCCCCTCTGGGGCCAACGTCCTGACTTTC. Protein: CASSDRPSGANVLTF.

Here the CDR3 reads CASSRGRGLDEQYF. The CDR3 DNA follows: TGTGCCAGCAGTAGAGGCAGGGGTTTGGACGAGCAGTACTTC. The chain couples TRBV27 to TRBJ2-7, with D tentatively TRBD1 (6 bases). Germline V gives CDR1 MNHEY, CDR2 SMNVEV (reference sequence). The CDR3 has 14 residues. The V end was cut by 5 bases, the J end by 5 bases, with 16 bases between.

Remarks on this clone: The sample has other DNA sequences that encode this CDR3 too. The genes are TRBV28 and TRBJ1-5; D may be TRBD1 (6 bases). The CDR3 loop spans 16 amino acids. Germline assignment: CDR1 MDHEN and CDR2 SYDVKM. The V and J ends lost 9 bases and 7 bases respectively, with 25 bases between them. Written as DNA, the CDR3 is TGTGCCAGTAGCCTAATCGAGCAGGGGCCGAGGCAGCCCCAGCATTTT. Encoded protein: CASSLIEQGPRQPQHF.

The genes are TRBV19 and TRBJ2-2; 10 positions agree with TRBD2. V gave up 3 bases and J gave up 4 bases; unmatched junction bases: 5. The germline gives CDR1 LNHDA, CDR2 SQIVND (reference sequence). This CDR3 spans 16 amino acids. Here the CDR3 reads CASSMQRLAGTGELFF. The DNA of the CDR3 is TGTGCCAGTAGTATGCAACGACTAGCGGGCACCGGGGAGCTGTTTTTT.

Written as DNA, the CDR3 is TGTGCCAGCAGCCCCGGGGAACCGAACACCGGGGAGCTGTTTTTT. Protein product: CASSPGEPNTGELFF. The chain joins TRBV7-6 to TRBJ2-2; D may be TRBD2 (5 bases). The V end was cut by 5 bases, the J end by 0 bases, with 10 bases between. Germline loops: CDR1 SGHVS, CDR2 FNYEAQ. The CDR3 is 15 residues long.

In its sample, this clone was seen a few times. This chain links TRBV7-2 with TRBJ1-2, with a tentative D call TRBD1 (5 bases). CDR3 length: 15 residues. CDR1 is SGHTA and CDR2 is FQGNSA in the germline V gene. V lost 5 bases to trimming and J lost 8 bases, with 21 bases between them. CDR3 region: CASSPRQWAQRGYTF. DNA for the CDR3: TGTGCCAGCAGCCCCAGACAGTGGGCCCAAAGAGGCTACACCTTC.

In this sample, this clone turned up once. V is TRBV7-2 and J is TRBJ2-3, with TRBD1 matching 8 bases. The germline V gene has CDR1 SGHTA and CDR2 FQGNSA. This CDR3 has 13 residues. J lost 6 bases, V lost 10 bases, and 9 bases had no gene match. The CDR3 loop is CATRQGTGDTQYF. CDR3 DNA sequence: TGTGCCACACGACAGGGGACGGGCGATACGCAGTATTTT.

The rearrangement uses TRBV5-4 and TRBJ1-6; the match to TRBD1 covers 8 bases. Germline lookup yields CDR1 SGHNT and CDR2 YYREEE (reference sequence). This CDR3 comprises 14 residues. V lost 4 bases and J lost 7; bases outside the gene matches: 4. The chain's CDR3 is CASSTGQANSPLHF. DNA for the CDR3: TGTGCCAGCAGCACGGGACAGGCCAATTCACCCCTCCACTTT.

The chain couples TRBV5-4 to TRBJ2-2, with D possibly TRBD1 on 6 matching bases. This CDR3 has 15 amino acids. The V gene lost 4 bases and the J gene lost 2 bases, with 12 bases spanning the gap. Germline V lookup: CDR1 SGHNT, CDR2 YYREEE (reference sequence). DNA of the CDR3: TGTGCCAGCAGCCCGGGACACCAAAACACCGGGGAGCTGTTTTTT. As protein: CASSPGHQNTGELFF.

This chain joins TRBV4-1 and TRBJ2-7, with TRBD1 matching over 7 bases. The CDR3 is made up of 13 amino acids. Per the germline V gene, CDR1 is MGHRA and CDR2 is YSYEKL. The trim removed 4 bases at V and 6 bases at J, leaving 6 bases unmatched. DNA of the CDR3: TGCGCCAGCAGCCTCACCGGGACAGCCGAGCAGTACTTC. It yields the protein CASSLTGTAEQYF.

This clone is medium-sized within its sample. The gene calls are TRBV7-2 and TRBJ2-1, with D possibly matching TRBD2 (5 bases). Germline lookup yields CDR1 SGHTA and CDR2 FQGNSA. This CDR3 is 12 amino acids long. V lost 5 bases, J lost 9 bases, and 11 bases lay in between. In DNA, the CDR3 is TGTGCCAGCAGCCGTAACGGGGTTGAGCAGTTCTTC. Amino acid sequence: CASSRNGVEQFF.

The chain's CDR3 is CASSLPSGANTGELFF. Written as DNA, the CDR3 is TGTGCCAGCAGCTTGCCTAGCGGGGCGAACACCGGGGAGCTGTTTTTT. The chain is built from TRBV7-9 and TRBJ2-2, with TRBD2 identical over 9 bases. Germline V gives CDR1 SEHNR, CDR2 FQNEAQ (reference sequence). The CDR3 has 16 amino acids. V was pared by 3 bases and J by 0 bases, with 2 bases of the junction left unmatched.

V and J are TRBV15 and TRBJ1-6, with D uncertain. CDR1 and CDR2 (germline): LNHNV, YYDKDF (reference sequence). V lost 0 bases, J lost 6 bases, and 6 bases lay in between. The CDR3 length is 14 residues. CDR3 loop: CATSRDPGNSPLHF. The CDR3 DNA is TGTGCCACCAGCAGAGATCCGGGTAATTCACCCCTCCACTTT.

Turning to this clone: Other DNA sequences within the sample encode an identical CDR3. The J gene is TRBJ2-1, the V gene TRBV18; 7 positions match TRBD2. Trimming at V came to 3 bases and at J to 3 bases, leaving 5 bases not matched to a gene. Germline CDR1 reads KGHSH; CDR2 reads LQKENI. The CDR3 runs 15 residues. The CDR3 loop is CASSPRGSNYNEQFF. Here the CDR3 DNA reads TGTGCCAGCTCACCGCGGGGGAGCAACTACAATGAGCAGTTCTTC.

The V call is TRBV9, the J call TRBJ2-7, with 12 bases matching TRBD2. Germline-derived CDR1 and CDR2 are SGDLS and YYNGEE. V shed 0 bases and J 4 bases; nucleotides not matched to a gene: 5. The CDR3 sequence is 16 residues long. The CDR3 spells CASSVEPSGGAYEQYF. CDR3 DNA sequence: TGTGCCAGCAGCGTAGAGCCTAGCGGGGGGGCTTACGAGCAGTACTTC.